This TCR beta chain was sequenced during a study of naive and memory T cell subsets. Regarding this clonotype: The antigen is undetermined.

The beta constant-region primer was an equimolar mix of two oligonucleotides covering TRBC1 and TRBC2. Ligation attached a single-stranded oligonucleotide with a 12-nucleotide UMI and the SP2 primer to the cDNA 3' end. MiXCR was run by TCRdb on the UMI-ligation and nested PCR reads, yielding one entry per CDR3 protein. The sample contains about 90,000 distinct CDR3 sequences, around 6.5% of which appear only once. Germline values: CDR1 SGHDT, CDR2 YYEEEE. V was pared by 2 bases and J by 1 base, with 8 bases of the junction left unmatched. The CDR3 consists of 17 residues. Alpha and beta libraries were amplified separately from the second PCR onward. General study points: Clonotypes are single alpha or beta chains, not paired receptors. RNA-based TCR counts may shift with T cell activation and differentiation.

The V call is TRBV5-6, the J call TRBJ2-4; 8 bases are shared with TRBD2. Material for sequencing was central memory CD4+ T cells from blood. The sequence was collected from a human donor in good health. The CDR3 is CASSFLGGARAKNIQYF. CDR3 DNA: TGTGCCAGCAGCTTCCTCGGGGGGGCGCGGGCCAAAAACATTCAGTACTTC.